A selection of T cell receptor beta chains follows, all from one sample in a study of T cells after posttransplantation cyclophosphamide. Clones were sequenced by immunoSEQ multiplex PCR, and TCRdb holds only the in-frame ones, with some missing. The table records 15,000 to 20,000 clones, 77% of them present only once. The sequenced sample was CD8+ T cells sorted from PBMCs, obtained approximately 2,000 days after a stem cell transplant with posttransplant cyclophosphamide. The receptor set was obtained from a female patient in her forties who received an allogeneic stem cell transplant from a related donor, was CMV-positive, and had no GVHD. Certain T cells may be donor cells from the graft. Both conserved end residues are part of each CDR3. D genes are given only for firm matches. Part of the rows lack a size; the others show once, few, many or a class for expanded clones.

V,size,J,D,CDR3,DNA
TRBV2,few,TRBJ2-1,TRBD2,CASSDPSGGADEQFF,TGTGCCAGCAGTGACCCAAGCGGGGGGGCCGATGAGCAGTTCTTC
TRBV7-8,once,TRBJ1-1,-,CASSRVDSLNTEAFF,TGTGCCAGCAGCCGGGTAGATTCCTTGAACACTGAAGCTTTCTTT
TRBV7-9,-,TRBJ2-7,-,CASSLGTTYEQYF,TGTGCCAGCAGCTTAGGGACAACCTACGAGCAGTACTTC
TRBV6-5,-,TRBJ2-3,-,CASSRHRADTQYF,TGTGCCAGCAGTCGTCACAGGGCAGATACGCAGTATTTT
TRBV7-9,once,TRBJ2-1,TRBD2,CASSRGTSGGHEQFF,TGTGCCAGCAGCCGCGGGACTAGCGGGGGCCATGAGCAGTTCTTC
TRBV5-1,-,TRBJ2-3,TRBD1,CASSLGTGGSTDTQYF,TGCGCCAGCAGCTTAGGGACAGGGGGAAGCACAGATACGCAGTATTTT
TRBV27,-,TRBJ2-7,-,CASSLGPATEQYF,TGTGCCAGCAGTTTAGGGCCCGCTACCGAGCAGTACTTC
TRBV5-4,-,TRBJ2-1,TRBD2,CASSLSSGGVGQFF,TGTGCCAGCAGCCTAAGTAGCGGGGGCGTAGGGCAGTTCTTC
TRBV6-5,-,TRBJ1-5,-,CASSPGGVSNQPQHF,TGTGCCAGCAGTCCCGGAGGGGTTAGCAATCAGCCCCAGCATTTT
TRBV29-1,-,TRBJ2-2,-,CSVGGSGELFF,TGCAGCGTTGGCGGGTCCGGGGAGCTGTTTTTT
TRBV10-3,-,TRBJ2-1,TRBD2,CAISEITSGGSYNEQFF,TGTGCCATCAGTGAGATTACTAGCGGGGGCTCCTACAATGAGCAGTTCTTC
TRBV27,few,TRBJ1-6,-,CASSSGVSNNSPLHF,TGTGCCAGCAGTTCCGGTGTCTCCAATAATTCACCCCTCCACTTT
TRBV7-2,few,TRBJ2-1,TRBD2,CASSPLGTSLSSYNEQFF,TGTGCCAGCAGCCCCCTCGGGACTAGCCTCAGCTCCTACAATGAGCAGTTCTTC
TRBV7-9,-,TRBJ2-5,TRBD2,CASSLGGGYQYF,TGTGCCAGCAGCTTAGGCGGGGGGTACCAGTACTTC
TRBV2,-,TRBJ2-1,TRBD2,CASSEGLAGVNEQFF,TGTGCCAGCAGTGAGGGACTAGCGGGGGTCAATGAGCAGTTCTTC
TRBV2,few,TRBJ2-7,-,CASSEMGSSYEQYF,TGTGCCAGCAGTGAAATGGGTAGCAGCTACGAGCAGTACTTC
TRBV12-5,few,TRBJ2-7,-,CASGLAYEQYF,TGTGCTAGTGGTTTGGCTTACGAGCAGTACTTC
TRBV4-3,-,TRBJ1-2,TRBD1,CASSQDSGGGGGYTF,TGCGCCAGCAGCCAAGACTCAGGGGGAGGTGGTGGCTACACCTTC
TRBV9,-,TRBJ2-3,TRBD2,CASSMGLAGALDTQYF,TGTGCCAGCAGCATGGGACTAGCGGGAGCGTTAGATACGCAGTATTTT
TRBV10-3,few,TRBJ1-5,TRBD1,CAISGNRGGDNQPQHF,TGTGCCATCAGTGGGAACAGGGGTGGTGACAATCAGCCCCAGCATTTT
TRBV4-1,-,TRBJ2-7,-,CASSYSFSSYEQYF,TGCGCCAGCAGCTACTCCTTTAGCTCCTACGAGCAGTACTTC
TRBV19,-,TRBJ1-2,-,CASGTGYYTF,TGTGCCAGTGGTACAGGGTACTACACCTTC
TRBV15,once,TRBJ2-5,TRBD1,CATSRGQGAEETQYF,TGTGCCACCAGCAGAGGACAGGGGGCGGAAGAGACCCAGTACTTC
TRBV9,-,TRBJ2-3,TRBD2,CASNLAGGRTDTQYF,TGTGCCAGCAATCTAGCGGGGGGCCGCACAGATACGCAGTATTTT
TRBV5-1,-,TRBJ1-1,TRBD1,CASSPGTVNTEAFF,TGCGCCAGCAGCCCCGGGACAGTGAACACTGAAGCTTTCTTT
TRBV5-1,-,TRBJ2-7,-,CASSLGGGGYEQYF,TGCGCCAGCAGCTTGGGAGGGGGTGGCTACGAGCAGTACTTC
TRBV5-1,-,TRBJ2-2,TRBD1,CASSWPGQGDTGELFF,TGCGCCAGCAGCTGGCCGGGACAGGGGGACACCGGGGAGCTGTTTTTT
TRBV7-6,-,TRBJ1-5,TRBD1,CASSLVAGGNNQPQHF,TGTGCCAGCAGCTTAGTTGCAGGGGGCAACAATCAGCCCCAGCATTTT
TRBV5-6,-,TRBJ2-5,-,CASSLAYEGAHRETQYF,TGTGCCAGCAGCTTGGCCTATGAAGGGGCGCATCGAGAGACCCAGTACTTC
TRBV11-2,-,TRBJ2-2,TRBD2,CASSFRLAGALNTGELFF,TGTGCCAGCAGCTTCCGACTAGCGGGGGCCCTGAACACCGGGGAGCTGTTTTTT
TRBV20-1,-,TRBJ1-1,TRBD1,CSVYREGALF,TGCAGTGTTTACAGAGAGGGGGCTCTCTTT
TRBV11-3,-,TRBJ2-1,-,CASSFPGNYNEQFF,TGTGCCAGCAGCTTCCCAGGGAACTACAATGAGCAGTTCTTC
TRBV21-1,-,TRBJ1-1,-,CASSRDRGEETEAFF,TGTGCCAGCAGCAGGGACAGGGGGGAAGAAACTGAAGCTTTCTTT
TRBV27,-,TRBJ1-1,-,CASSRGTATEAFF,TGTGCCAGCAGTAGGGGGACGGCCACTGAAGCTTTCTTT
TRBV4-3,-,TRBJ2-2,-,CASSQERFTRELFF,TGCGCCAGCAGCCAAGAGCGGTTTACGAGGGAGCTGTTTTTT
TRBV5-1,-,TRBJ2-1,TRBD2,CASSSRTSGGPSYNEQFF,TGCGCCAGCAGCTCCCGGACTAGCGGGGGGCCCTCCTACAATGAGCAGTTCTTC
TRBV10-3,-,TRBJ2-3,-,CAIRGLATDTQYF,TGTGCCATCAGGGGACTGGCCACAGATACGCAGTATTTT
TRBV7-6,-,TRBJ1-3,-,CASSAEVGNTIYF,TGTGCCAGCAGCGCCGAGGTCGGAAACACCATATATTTT
TRBV28,-,TRBJ2-7,-,CASSLDRYEQYF,TGTGCCAGCAGCCTGGACAGATACGAGCAGTACTTC
TRBV7-9,-,TRBJ1-1,TRBD1,CASSVPDRGTEAFF,TGTGCCAGCAGCGTACCAGACAGGGGCACTGAAGCTTTCTTT
TRBV5-1,-,TRBJ1-4,TRBD1,CASSFKTGDVTNEKLFF,TGCGCCAGCAGCTTCAAGACAGGGGACGTCACTAATGAAAAACTGTTTTTT
TRBV15,once,TRBJ1-3,-,CATSNPPKGDNTIYF,TGTGCCACCAGCAATCCCCCTAAGGGAGATAACACCATATATTTT
TRBV6-1,-,TRBJ2-3,TRBD2,CASSETPSGGEIISTDTQYF,TGTGCCAGCAGTGAAACCCCTAGCGGGGGAGAGATAATAAGCACAGATACGCAGTATTTT
TRBV7-9,-,TRBJ1-3,-,CASSLLQGVEGNTIYF,TGTGCCAGCAGCTTATTGCAAGGGGTGGAGGGAAACACCATATATTTT
TRBV5-5,-,TRBJ2-7,TRBD1,CASSQGQGAYEQYF,TGTGCCAGCAGCCAAGGACAGGGGGCCTACGAGCAGTACTTC
TRBV27,-,TRBJ2-1,TRBD2,CASSDRDYRGNEQFF,TGTGCCAGCAGTGACCGGGACTACCGGGGGAATGAGCAGTTCTTC
TRBV6-5,-,TRBJ2-7,TRBD2,CASSLGTSGVHEQYF,TGTGCCAGCAGCTTGGGGACTAGCGGGGTCCACGAGCAGTACTTC
TRBV11-3,once,TRBJ2-2,-,CASSSYREEFTGELFF,TGTGCCAGCAGCTCGTACAGGGAAGAGTTCACCGGGGAGCTGTTTTTT
TRBV7-9,-,TRBJ2-1,-,CASSFSTGPGYEQFF,TGTGCCAGCAGCTTTAGTACAGGACCGGGCTATGAGCAGTTCTTC
TRBV7-3,-,TRBJ2-3,TRBD2,CASSLSGGPTDTQYF,TGTGCCAGCAGCTTGAGCGGGGGGCCAACAGATACGCAGTATTTT
TRBV5-1,-,TRBJ2-5,TRBD2,CASSFPLAGQETQYF,TGCGCCAGCAGCTTTCCTCTAGCGGGGCAAGAGACCCAGTACTTC
TRBV9,-,TRBJ2-1,-,CASSQNNEQFF,TGTGCCAGCAGTCAGAACAATGAGCAGTTCTTC
TRBV7-3,-,TRBJ1-2,TRBD1,CASSPAGQGSGYTF,TGTGCCAGCAGCCCCGCGGGACAGGGAAGTGGCTACACCTTC
TRBV28,-,TRBJ1-6,TRBD1,CASSTGTGISSYNSPLHF,TGTGCCAGCAGTACTGGGACAGGGATAAGCTCCTATAATTCACCCCTCCACTTT
TRBV18,once,TRBJ2-2,-,CASSRGTSNTGELFF,TGTGCCAGCTCACGGGGGACTTCAAACACCGGGGAGCTGTTTTTT
TRBV2,once,TRBJ2-1,TRBD2,CASSELGGVRNEQFF,TGTGCCAGCAGTGAATTGGGGGGGGTGAGGAATGAGCAGTTCTTC
TRBV4-3,-,TRBJ2-6,-,CASSPSTASGGANVLTF,TGCGCCAGCAGCCCCTCCACAGCAAGCGGTGGGGCCAACGTCCTGACTTTC
TRBV5-6,medium-sized,TRBJ2-3,TRBD2,CASSRGTTARTDTQYF,TGTGCCAGCAGCCGAGGGACTACGGCCCGCACAGATACGCAGTATTTT
TRBV11-2,-,TRBJ2-7,TRBD1,CASSTGQGSSYEQYF,TGTGCCAGCAGTACAGGACAGGGAAGCTCCTACGAGCAGTACTTC